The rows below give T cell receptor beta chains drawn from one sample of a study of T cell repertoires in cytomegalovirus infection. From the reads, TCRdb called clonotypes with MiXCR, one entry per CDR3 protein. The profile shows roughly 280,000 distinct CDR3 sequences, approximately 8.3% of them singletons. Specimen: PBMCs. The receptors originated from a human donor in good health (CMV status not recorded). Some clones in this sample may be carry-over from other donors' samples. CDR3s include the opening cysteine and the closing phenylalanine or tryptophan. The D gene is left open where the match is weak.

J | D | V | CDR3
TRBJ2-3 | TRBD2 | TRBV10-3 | CAITPGLGLTDTQYF
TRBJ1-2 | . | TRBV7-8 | CASSSTRDGVYGYTF
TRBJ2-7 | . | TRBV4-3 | CASSQDVMVHEQYF
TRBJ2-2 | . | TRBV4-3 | CASSQAGLGPGELFF
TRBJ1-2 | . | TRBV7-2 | CASSDQGTVNYGYTF
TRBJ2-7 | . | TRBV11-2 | CASSLGWAEDYEQYF
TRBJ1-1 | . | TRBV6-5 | CASSYGRFTEAFF
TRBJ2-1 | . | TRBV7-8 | CASSGPRPADEQFF
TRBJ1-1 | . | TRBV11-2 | CASSSLSGRNTEAFF
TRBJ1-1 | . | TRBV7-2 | CASSSKWGGWTEAFF